This TCR beta chain was sequenced in a study of blood T cell repertoires in COVID-19. In the authors' workflow: Nucleated cell number was recorded as an estimate derived from reference gene primer amplification. The repertoire was sequenced with immunoSEQ multiplex PCR; TCRdb's copy has only in-frame clones and lacks some. The D gene and trimming were derived from the DNA, and the V and J assignments and clone size from that table. The data contain 400,000 or so clones, 80% to 90% of them singletons. Trimming removed 8 bases from V and 9 bases from J; junction bases left unmatched: 15. Germline CDR1 and CDR2: LNHDA and SQIVND (reference sequence). This CDR3 contains 15 residues. The sample holds one count of this clone.

The clonotype was recovered from a man aged 30 to 39 who had recovered from COVID-19. Sequenced input: PBMCs or T cells enriched from blood (not recorded which). The gene calls are TRBV19 and TRBJ1-5; 8 bases map to TRBD1. The chain's CDR3 is CASAPPTGVYRPQHF. The CDR3 nucleotides are TGTGCCAGTGCCCCCCCGACAGGGGTTTATCGGCCCCAGCATTTT.